Listed here are 23 T cell receptor beta chains from one sample, sequenced in a study of lymphopenia after photon versus proton radiotherapy. Measured with immunoSEQ multiplex PCR; TCRdb has only the in-frame clones, and not every one. The profile shows tens of thousands of clones, about nine tenths of them singletons. Specimen: peripheral blood, collected from a patient treated with photon-based radiotherapy. Every receptor here comes from a woman in her sixties or seventies with pancreatic cancer.

The V gene is TRBV28, the J gene TRBJ2-2, with 8 bases fitting TRBD2. After removal of 1 base from V and 6 bases from J, the junction contained 7 bases not matched to a gene. Germline V gene lookup returns CDR1 MDHEN and CDR2 SYDVKM. This CDR3 region has 16 residues. CDR3 protein: CASSLSPAGVAGELFF. CDR3 coding DNA: TGTGCCAGCAGTTTATCACCAGCGGGAGTAGCCGGGGAGCTGTTTTTT.

V gene TRBV2 combines with J gene TRBJ2-3, with 12 bases lining up with TRBD2. Germline V gene data show CDR1 as SNHLY and CDR2 as FYNNEI. V was pared by 8 bases and J by 1 base, with 1 base of the junction left unmatched. The CDR3 runs 14 residues. The CDR3 nucleotides are TGTGCCAGCGGACTAGCGGGGCGCACAGATACGCAGTATTTT. Amino acids: CASGLAGRTDTQYF.

V is TRBV7-2 and J is TRBJ1-1, with unresolved D. This CDR3 spans 11 amino acids. The ends were cut back, 7 bases at V and 11 bases at J, with 14 bases in the middle. CDR1 is SGHTA, CDR2 FQGNSA, per germline. The CDR3 protein is CASTKKGAAFF. The CDR3 DNA reads as TGTGCCAGCACCAAAAAAGGTGCGGCTTTCTTT.

The genes are TRBV2 and TRBJ2-7; D is undetermined. The CDR3 runs to 13 residues. Trimming shortened V by 6 bases and J by 3 bases, and 12 bases separated the two germline ends. Looked up from germline, CDR1 is SNHLY and CDR2 is FYNNEI. The CDR3 nucleotides read TGTGCCAGCAGCGAGACCCACTACTACGAGCAGTACTTC. It translates to CASSETHYYEQYF. Supplemented by reference TRBV2 and TRBJ2-7, the full variable domain reads EPEVTQTPSHQVTQMGQEVILRCVPISNHLYFYWYRQILGQKVEFLVSFYNNEISEKSEIFDDQFSVERPDGSNFTLKIRSTKLEDSAMYFCASSETHYYEQYFGPGTRLTVT.

This chain links TRBV7-2 with TRBJ2-3, with 8 bases aligning to TRBD1. The length of the CDR3 is 14 residues. CDR1 and CDR2 (germline): SGHTA, FQGNSA. J was trimmed by 6 bases and V by 5 bases; bases with no gene match: 7. As DNA, the CDR3 is TGTGCCAGCAGCCCAGGGGGCGCGGAGGATACGCAGTATTTT. This codes for CASSPGGAEDTQYF. Full variable domain (remainder filled in from reference TRBV7-2 and TRBJ2-3): GAGVSQSPSNKVTEKGKDVELRCDPISGHTALYWYRQSLGQGLEFLIYFQGNSAPDKSGLPSDRFSAERTGGSVSTLTIQRTQQEDSAVYLCASSPGGAEDTQYFGPGTRLTVL.

The chain employs TRBV4-1 and TRBJ1-4, with D possibly matching TRBD1 (6 bases). From germline, CDR1 is MGHRA and CDR2 YSYEKL. The CDR3 is 15 amino acids. The V end lost 1 base, the J end lost 6 bases, and 12 bases lay between the germline ends. The CDR3 is CASSQVGGFDEKLFF. For the CDR3, the DNA is TGCGCCAGCAGCCAAGTAGGGGGTTTTGATGAAAAACTGTTTTTT.

This CDR3 is CASSFGREAGSYEQYF. CDR3 nucleotides: TGTGCCAGCAGCTTTGGTCGGGAGGCCGGCAGCTACGAGCAGTACTTC. This chain links TRBV7-2 with TRBJ2-7; TRBD2 agrees at 7 bases. Germline CDR1 reads SGHTA; CDR2 reads FQGNSA. This CDR3 has 16 residues. Unmatched junction bases numbered 11, after V lost 3 bases and J lost 3 bases.

The CDR3 here is CASSVLGTANTGELFF. The CDR3, as DNA: TGTGCCAGCAGCGTATTAGGGACAGCGAACACCGGGGAGCTGTTTTTT. V usage is TRBV9 and J usage is TRBJ2-2; 7 nucleotides agree with TRBD1. The CDR3 has 16 amino acids. Germline V gene lookup returns CDR1 SGDLS and CDR2 YYNGEE. With V trimmed by 1 base and J by 0 bases, 3 bases remained unmatched.

In its sample, this clone was seen a few times. The gene calls are TRBV4-3 and TRBJ1-1; D may be TRBD1 (5 bases). Germline CDR1 is LGHNA and CDR2 is YSLEER. V was trimmed by 1 base and J by 6 bases, leaving 12 bases between them. This CDR3 is 14 amino acids long. Here the CDR3 DNA reads TGCGCCAGCAGCCAAGGCAGGGTGGATCCTGAAGCTTTCTTT. Translating it yields CASSQGRVDPEAFF.

J is TRBJ2-7 and V is TRBV7-2; D is unresolved. This CDR3 has 13 residues. The V and J ends lost 5 bases and 8 bases respectively, with 16 bases between them. The germline V gene encodes CDR1 SGHTA and CDR2 FQGNSA. CDR3 sequence: CASSPYPVGQQYF. The CDR3 DNA sequence: TGTGCCAGCAGCCCCTACCCAGTAGGCCAGCAGTACTTC.

The chain has TRBV18 and TRBJ1-2, with TRBD1 matching 8 bases. This CDR3 region has 13 residues. V was clipped by 6 bases and J by 4 bases; unmatched bases: 4. Germline V gene sequence: CDR1 KGHSH, CDR2 LQKENI. This CDR3 is CASSRQGLYGYTF. CDR3 coding DNA: TGTGCCAGCTCCAGACAGGGGCTCTATGGCTACACCTTC.

The rearrangement links TRBV4-1 to TRBJ2-1; 10 positions agree with TRBD2. Losses at the gene ends were 6 bases for V and 7 bases for J; bases not matched to a gene: 9. Germline assignment: CDR1 MGHRA and CDR2 YSYEKL. There are 15 residues in the CDR3. The CDR3 is CASRAQREGHNEQFF. CDR3 nucleotide sequence: TGCGCCAGCAGGGCCCAGCGGGAGGGCCATAATGAGCAGTTCTTC.

This sequence joins TRBV7-3 and TRBJ2-3; 7 bases fit TRBD1. CDR1 is SGHTA, CDR2 FQGTGA, per germline. V was pared by 7 bases and J by 2 bases, with 6 bases of the junction left unmatched. The CDR3 extends over 14 amino acids. The CDR3 bases are TGTGCCAGCACCGCGACAGGGCCCACAGATACGCAGTATTTT. Protein sequence: CASTATGPTDTQYF. Drawing the rest from reference TRBV7-3 and TRBJ2-3, the complete variable domain is GAGVSQTPSNKVTEKGKYVELRCDPISGHTALYWYRQSLGQGPEFLIYFQGTGAADDSGLPNDRFFAVRPEGSVSTLKIQRTERGDSAVYLCASTATGPTDTQYFGPGTRLTVL.

The genes are TRBV20-1 and TRBJ1-4; D remains ambiguous. Germline-derived CDR1 and CDR2 are DFQATT and SNEGSKA (reference sequence). CDR3 length equals 11 residues. V lost 8 bases to trimming and J lost 7 bases, with 11 bases between them. CDR3 region: CSHQSGEKLFF. The CDR3 bases are TGCAGTCATCAGAGCGGTGAAAAACTGTTTTTT.

The rearrangement joins TRBV4-1 to TRBJ2-3; TRBD1 agrees at 7 bases. Trimming took 4 bases from V and 4 from J; bases not matched to a gene: 5. CDR1 is MGHRA, CDR2 YSYEKL, per germline. The CDR3 is 14 amino acids. The DNA for the CDR3 is TGCGCCAGCAGCCCCCGGGGACAGTCAGATACGCAGTATTTT. This gives the protein CASSPRGQSDTQYF.

The table lists this clone with a count of one. The rearrangement links TRBV6-6 to TRBJ2-2; 7 bases fit TRBD1. V shed 4 bases, J shed 6 bases, and the junction held 8 bases outside the gene matches. CDR3 length equals 15 residues. Germline-derived CDR1 and CDR2 are MNHNY and SVGAGI (reference sequence). The CDR3 region is CASSSADRVSGELFF. The CDR3 bases are TGTGCCAGCAGTTCCGCCGACAGGGTGTCCGGGGAGCTGTTTTTT.

The chain is built from TRBV9 and TRBJ2-2; possible D gene TRBD2, 6 bases. The germline V gene encodes CDR1 SGDLS and CDR2 YYNGEE. The CDR3 length is 16 residues. The V end lost 0 bases, the J end lost 2 bases, and 11 bases lay between the germline ends. The CDR3: CASSVASALNTGELFF. The DNA for the CDR3 is TGTGCCAGCAGCGTAGCTAGCGCACTAAACACCGGGGAGCTGTTTTTT.

This sequence joins TRBV15 and TRBJ1-3; no reliable D call. Germline V gene sequence: CDR1 LNHNV, CDR2 YYDKDF (reference sequence). Trimming removed 1 base at V and 0 bases at J, with 13 bases between. This CDR3 is built from 17 residues. The CDR3, as DNA: TGTGCCACCAGCAGAGGTCCGGTGGGGAACTCTGGAAACACCATATATTTT. Translated, it gives CATSRGPVGNSGNTIYF.

The V gene is TRBV7-2, the J gene TRBJ2-5; D possibly matches TRBD1 or TRBD2 (6 bases each). CDR3 length: 15 residues. Germline V gene data show CDR1 as SGHTA and CDR2 as FQGNSA. V was cut by 4 bases and J by 5 bases, with 17 bases left in between. The DNA for the CDR3 is TGTGCCAGCAGCTCCGGGTGGGGGGCTGGGGAGACCCAGTACTTC. Translation: CASSSGWGAGETQYF.

The chain joins TRBV7-3 to TRBJ2-2; 8 bases are a match to TRBD1. Germline CDR1 reads SGHTA; CDR2 reads FQGTGA. This CDR3 is built from 15 residues. V shed 5 bases, J shed 0 bases, and the junction held 2 bases outside the gene matches. Here the CDR3 reads CASSLQGANTGELFF. DNA for the CDR3: TGTGCCAGCAGCCTACAGGGGGCGAACACCGGGGAGCTGTTTTTT. The full variable domain, completed using reference TRBV7-3 and TRBJ2-2, is GAGVSQTPSNKVTEKGKYVELRCDPISGHTALYWYRQSLGQGPEFLIYFQGTGAADDSGLPNDRFFAVRPEGSVSTLKIQRTERGDSAVYLCASSLQGANTGELFFGEGSRLTVL.

This clone was found once. This chain uses TRBV5-1 with TRBJ2-5; the match to TRBD2 covers 8 bases. The length of the CDR3 is 14 residues. Germline V gene lookup returns CDR1 SGHRS and CDR2 YFSETQ. V was clipped by 4 bases and J by 7 bases; unmatched bases: 9. The CDR3 nucleotides are TGCGCCAGCAGCCTCGACCCCGCGGGAGGGACCCAGTACTTC. It translates to CASSLDPAGGTQYF.

This clone was counted a few times. The V call is TRBV21-1, the J call TRBJ2-3. TRBV21-1 is listed as a pseudogene. The CDR3 extends over 16 amino acids. In DNA form, the CDR3 reads TGTGCCAGCAGCAAAGGGCGTGGGGTGGGCGGAGATACGCAGTATTTT. This translates into CASSKGRGVGGDTQYF.

V usage is TRBV28 and J usage is TRBJ2-7; unclear D gene. V was pared by 6 bases and J by 2 bases, with 5 bases between. CDR1 is MDHEN and CDR2 is SYDVKM in the germline V gene. CDR3 length: 11 residues. The chain's CDR3 is CASSAAYEQYF. CDR3 bases: TGTGCCAGCAGCGCCGCCTACGAGCAGTACTTC. The full variable domain, in which reference TRBV28 and TRBJ2-7 provide the parts outside the CDR3, is DVKVTQSSRYLVKRTGEKVFLECVQDMDHENMFWYRQDPGLGLRLIYFSYDVKMKEKGDIPEGYSVSREKKERFSLILESASTNQTSMYLCASSAAYEQYFGPGTRLTVT.